These T cell receptor beta chains were read from a single sample in a study of identifying expanded T cells in peripheral blood. The repertoire was sequenced with immunoSEQ multiplex PCR; TCRdb's copy has only in-frame clones and lacks some. The sample holds about 100,000 clones, about 87% seen once. The sequenced sample was blood. These receptor sequences come from a person aged 18 to 70 in good health. The CDR3 runs from the conserved cysteine through the conserved F or W. A row's size may be missing; if present it is once, few, many or a size class.

clone_size v_call cdr3_aa
- TRBV6-5 CASSYTEGHRNTEAFF
- TRBV2 CASSETASGGPSFF
once TRBV6-5 CASSPYLSHYGYTF
- TRBV4-2 CASSQVQAGGHPYEQYF
- TRBV27 CASSWTGTKAFPIYF
- TRBV7-9 CASSLATGGQPQHF
- TRBV30 CAWSVWLAGDLAKNIQYF
- TRBV6-5 CASSSGLVTFEQYF
- TRBV19 CASIHRANTEAFF
- TRBV18 CASSPQTGRGNTGELFF
- TRBV7-9 CASSLGQGTGLNTEAFF
once TRBV4-2 CASSQEDSRPYEQFF
once TRBV2 CASSADYRTTDTQYF
- TRBV10-3 CAISAEQGAYEQYF
- TRBV4-3 CASSQDGGRGDYRTDTQYF
few TRBV7-9 CASSLGANEKLFF
once TRBV19 CASSIAAGIMNTEAFF
- TRBV18 CASSPRAAISGETQYF
- TRBV7-2 CASSLGTGANVLTF
- TRBV29-1 CSVDSQAQETQYF
- TRBV7-6 CASSLYQGANQPQHF
- TRBV7-2 CASRPTGLQNYGYTF
- TRBV4-1 CASSRQGGQGAGDTQYF
- TRBV6-5 CASRSYSNQPQHF
- TRBV21-1 CASILTRGVGHSNQPQHF
- TRBV7-7 CASSSGTGLETQYF